This T cell receptor beta chain was retrieved from a study of beta chain features in type 1 diabetes. As every portion of the isolated RNA was reverse transcribed, the sequencing read expressed TCRB transcripts. Method: immunoSEQ multiplex PCR; TCRdb's copy keeps in-frame clones and lacks some. This sample has roughly 150,000 clones, with approximately 8.7% found just once. Worth noting for this clone: The antigen remains undetermined.

The CDR3 has 14 residues. Germline values: CDR1 MNHEY, CDR2 SVGAGI. V gave up 4 bases and J gave up 7 bases; unmatched junction bases: 9. Overall study findings and caveats: Type 1 diabetes patients had TCRB CDR3s that were shorter (moderately but significantly so) in all four CD4+ subsets.

The sequenced material came from central memory CD4+ T cells from blood. V is TRBV6-5 and J is TRBJ1-2; 7 bases align to TRBD1. The sequence derives from a woman in her 30s with type 1 diabetes. The CDR3 DNA reads TGTGCCAGCAGTTCCGGACAGAGGACAGGTGGCTACACCTTC. Amino acid sequence: CASSSGQRTGGYTF.